This TCR beta chain is from a study of neurological immune-mediated disorders. Findings and limits, study-wide: While HTLV-1-associated myelopathy showed the greatest TCR clonal expansion, multiple sclerosis showed the least, falling below healthy controls.

The CDR3 length is 14 residues. The germline V gene has CDR1 SGHTA and CDR2 FQGNSA. V lost 0 bases to trimming and J lost 9 bases, with 14 bases between them. Of note for this clonotype: What it binds is unknown.

Documented time point: technical triplicate 2. The unsorted libraries were produced from 2 million PBMCs held at -80 C. Using its own MiXCR run on the 5' RACE reads, TCRdb lists one record per CDR3 protein. Here the sample spans about 59,000 distinct CDR3 sequences, less than 25% being singletons. This sequence joins TRBV7-2 and TRBJ2-5; no definite D call. This clonotype was sampled from a man aged 60-69 years with HTLV-1-associated myelopathy (HAM/TSP). The sequencing sample was made of PBMCs. The CDR3 nucleotides read TGTGCCAGCAGCTTAGCGCCGATTCTACTCCCCCAGTACTTC. Amino acid sequence: CASSLAPILLPQYF.